Given below is one T cell receptor (beta chain) in context. Its antigen is unknown. Base qualities are not at hand, and no much larger clone is one base apart. The entry originates in a study of blood T cell repertoires in COVID-19 (TCRdb year 2020). Regarding the study in general: Collaborator samples came from the United States, Italy and Spain and covered acute and convalescent phases of COVID-19. The material from the prospective study consisted of cDNA or gDNA derived from T cells, B-cell-depleted T cells, or PBMCs. The dataset comprised deeply sampled blood TCRbeta repertoires from subjects exposed to, actively infected with, or recovered from COVID-19. The repertoires were released in a freely available public database intended as a resource for research on the immune response to SARS-CoV-2. The samples were drawn from two sources: the first 160 participants of the ongoing ImmuneRACE study, and 950 to 1,500 subjects contributed by 6 global collaborators. Sample metadata almost always included a de-identified subject ID, COVID-19 status, age in years and sex. Where available, HLA class I and class II types were obtained from metadata supplied by the sample provider rather than from assay-based typing.

At one collaborating source in Seattle, patients were enrolled during active infection and were followed longitudinally through the course of disease. Whole blood was collected in K2EDTA tubes by collaborating institutions according to the institutions' own protocols. For TCRbeta analysis, collaborator samples were shipped as frozen whole blood, as isolated PBMCs, or as DNA extracted from either sample type. TCRbeta CDR3 regions were amplified from genomic DNA using the immunoSEQ Assay, a bias-controlled multiplex PCR. Concerning the study's data processing: The number of nucleated cells in each sample was estimated by amplification of reference gene primers within the assay. Sequence reads were collapsed and filtered to measure the absolute abundance of every unique TCRbeta CDR3 rearrangement. Productive Simpson clonality was computed per sample as the square root of Simpson's diversity index over productive rearrangements. TCRdb obtained this table from immuneACCESS and retained in-frame rearrangements with V and J assigned. These tables miss some clones; where compared with another copy, unresolved V genes account for less than half of the shortfall, and the remainder is unexplained. The DNA was the basis for D and trimming; V, J and clone size are from that table. This sample comprises tens of thousands of clones, around 90% of them detected only once. The leading ten clones occupy roughly 2.5% of the sample.

Trimming removed 3 bases from V and 0 bases from J; the gene matches leave 7 bases unexplained. CDR1 SEHNR and CDR2 FQNEAQ are derived from the germline V gene (reference sequence). The CDR3 runs 16 residues from the cysteine to the phenylalanine. The entry retains the CDR3 DNA only, 48 bases that are in frame from base 1. General conclusions and limits of the study: The amount of clinical and demographic metadata varied by source and participant and was provided uncurated.

The sequencing sample was made of peripheral blood. The source of this sequence is a man aged 45-65 years with COVID-19, enrolled during active disease. The rearranged chain carries TRBV7-9 and TRBJ2-7, with 8 middle bases fitting TRBD1. The nucleotide sequence reads as follows: TGTGCCAGCAGCTTGGGCAGGGGGCTCGCCTCCTACGAGCAGTACTTC. Its coded protein is CASSLGRGLASYEQYF.